This TCR beta chain was identified in a study of cytomegalovirus exposure and HLA in healthy donors. On the study more broadly: The roughly 120 validation repertoires, a later analysis reported, used the same platform as the roughly 710 first-cohort repertoires.

The assay was immunoSEQ multiplex PCR, and TCRdb's table has in-frame clones only and misses some. The sample lists about 120,000 clones, 70% to 90% occurring once. This clone has a handful of counts. The germline gives CDR1 MGHRA, CDR2 YSYEKL. V dropped 4 bases and J dropped 8 bases, with 11 bases sitting between them. This CDR3 has 12 amino acids. This TCR derives from a woman aged 18 to 35 in good health and CMV-seropositive. The chain has TRBV4-1 and TRBJ1-2; D possibly corresponds to TRBD1 (6 bases). Sequenced input: PBMCs. CDR3 in amino acids: CASSLQGRGYTF. CDR3 DNA: TGCGCCAGCAGCCTACAGGGACGGGGCTACACCTTC.